Following are 32 T cell receptor beta chains from one sample sequenced in a study of T cell responses to AZD1222 COVID-19 vaccine. TCRdb's copy holds only in-frame clones and misses some; the assay was immunoSEQ multiplex PCR. The sample lists about 140,000 clones, less than 95% occurring once. Sequenced material: peripheral blood, taken on day 0 of AZD1222 vaccination. These receptors all come from an adult in good health.

V gene TRBV27 combines with J gene TRBJ1-6; 7 bases are a match to TRBD1. The V segment lost 4 bases and the J segment 10 bases; nucleotides outside the gene matches: 16. Germline V gene sequence: CDR1 MNHEY, CDR2 SMNVEV (reference sequence). This CDR3 has 17 amino acids. The CDR3 region is CASSSNHRRGRRSPLHF. CDR3 in DNA: TGTGCCAGCAGTTCCAATCACCGCAGGGGGAGAAGGTCACCCCTCCACTTT.

The V gene is TRBV2, the J gene TRBJ2-3; D is ambiguous. The CDR3 spans 13 residues. The V end lost 2 bases, the J end lost 5 bases, and 8 bases lay between the germline ends. Per germline, CDR1 SNHLY and CDR2 FYNNEI. CDR3 amino acids: CASSERWLDTQYF. The CDR3 DNA reads as TGTGCCAGCAGTGAAAGGTGGCTAGATACGCAGTATTTT.

J is TRBJ2-7 and V is TRBV6-2 or TRBV6-3; 10 positions match TRBD1. The germline gives CDR1 MNHEY, CDR2 SVGEGT. The V gene end was trimmed by 6 bases and the J gene end by 5 bases; junction bases not matched to a gene: 7. The CDR3 runs 14 residues. The CDR3 protein is CASSPRTGGDEQYF. CDR3 in DNA: TGTGCCAGCAGCCCTCGGACAGGGGGAGACGAGCAGTACTTC.

This clone was seen ten or more times. V and J are TRBV15 and TRBJ2-7; TRBD2 matches at 9 bases. This CDR3 is 17 amino acids long. Unmatched junction bases numbered 8, after V lost 0 bases and J lost 2 bases. Germline V gives CDR1 LNHNV, CDR2 YYDKDF (reference sequence). The CDR3 reads CATSRDTGLASTYEQYF. The CDR3 DNA is TGTGCCACCAGCAGAGATACCGGACTAGCGAGTACCTACGAGCAGTACTTC.

This clone was observed once. The chain has TRBV7-9 and TRBJ2-3, with D hard to call. The CDR3 totals 14 residues. Germline V CDR1 and CDR2: SEHNR, FQNEAQ (reference sequence). Trimming shortened V by 4 bases and J by 5 bases, and 13 bases separated the two germline ends. The CDR3 loop reads CASSSGRGRDTQYF. The CDR3 coding sequence is TGTGCCAGCAGCTCTGGTCGTGGTCGAGATACGCAGTATTTT.

This clone was seen only once. The CDR3 nucleotides read TGCGCCAGCAGCCCCCGAGCAGGGCCGTTCGAGCAGTACTTC. Amino acid sequence: CASSPRAGPFEQYF. V usage is TRBV4-3 and J usage is TRBJ2-7, with a weak D call TRBD1 (5 bases). This CDR3 has 14 residues. Germline V gene lookup returns CDR1 LGHNA and CDR2 YSLEER. V lost 4 bases, J lost 6 bases, and 16 bases lay in between.

V gene TRBV2 combines with J gene TRBJ2-1; TRBD2 is a possible D gene (5 bases). There are 12 residues in the CDR3. The V gene lost 7 bases and the J gene lost 8 bases, with 12 bases spanning the gap. CDR1 is SNHLY and CDR2 is FYNNEI in the germline V gene. CDR3 amino acids: CASTPGVDEQFF. The DNA for the CDR3 is TGTGCCAGCACCCCCGGGGTAGATGAGCAGTTCTTC.

V usage is TRBV30 and J usage is TRBJ2-1; D is unclear. Germline-derived CDR1 and CDR2 are GTSNPN and SVGIG (reference sequence). Trimming removed 3 bases from V and 7 bases from J, with 7 bases in between. The CDR3 totals 11 residues. CDR3 sequence reads: CAWRGFNEQFF. The CDR3 nucleotides are TGTGCCTGGAGGGGGTTTAATGAGCAGTTCTTC.

This chain uses TRBV4-2 with TRBJ2-5; 14 bases are a match to TRBD2. Germline CDR1 reads LGHNA; CDR2 reads YNFKEQ. The V segment lost 4 bases and the J segment 4 bases; nucleotides outside the gene matches: 14. The CDR3 contains 19 residues. CDR3 sequence (DNA): TGTGCCAGCAGCCGTTTTGGACCGGGACTAGCGGGAGCCACAGAGACCCAGTACTTC. It translates to CASSRFGPGLAGATETQYF.

This chain uses TRBV6-1 with TRBJ1-2, with D unclear. The germline CDR1 and CDR2 sequences are MNHNS and SASEGT. The V end lost 3 bases, the J end lost 1 base, and 6 bases lay between the germline ends. There are 13 residues in the CDR3. For the CDR3, the DNA is TGTGCCAGCAGTGAGCGGCATAACTATGGCTACACCTTC. Residues: CASSERHNYGYTF.

This rearrangement joins TRBV25-1 to TRBJ1-1, with 7 bases fitting TRBD1. The CDR3 loop spans 16 amino acids. The V and J ends lost 4 bases and 7 bases, in that order; junction bases with no gene match: 15. Germline-derived CDR1 and CDR2 are MGHDK and SYGVNS. The CDR3 DNA sequence: TGTGCCAGCAGTGCCATTTTTACAGGGGCTTGGGGTGAAGCTTTCTTT. This sequence encodes CASSAIFTGAWGEAFF.

This chain uses TRBV5-1 with TRBJ1-1; D uncertain. Germline CDR1 SGHRS, CDR2 YFSETQ. V lost 1 base and J lost 5, with 9 bases in between. CDR3 size: 13 residues. Here the CDR3 DNA reads TGCGCCAGCAGCTTGTACGGGAGGACTGAAGCTTTCTTT. It translates to CASSLYGRTEAFF.

The rearrangement links TRBV15 to TRBJ2-6, with 7 bases that match TRBD2. This CDR3 is built from 16 residues. In germline, CDR1 is LNHNV, CDR2 YYDKDF (reference sequence). With 3 bases clipped from V and 2 bases from J, the junction kept 4 bases outside the gene matches. The chain's CDR3 is CATSRSGGAGANVLTF. CDR3 nucleotides: TGTGCCACCAGCAGGTCTGGGGGGGCTGGGGCCAACGTCCTGACTTTC. Using reference TRBV15 and TRBJ2-6 for the parts outside the CDR3, the full variable domain is DAMVIQNPRYQVTQFGKPVTLSCSQTLNHNVMYWYQQKSSQAPKLLFHYYDKDFNNEADTPDNFQSRRPNTSFCFLDIRSPGLGDTAMYLCATSRSGGAGANVLTFGAGSRLTVL.

The rearrangement links TRBV4-1 to TRBJ1-2; 8 positions match TRBD1. This CDR3 is built from 17 residues. Trimming took 0 bases from V and 4 from J; bases not matched to a gene: 10. Germline V gene data show CDR1 as MGHRA and CDR2 as YSYEKL. CDR3: CASSQDREKGQVYGYTF. DNA of the CDR3: TGCGCCAGCAGCCAAGATCGAGAAAAGGGACAGGTCTATGGCTACACCTTC.

The chain employs TRBV7-6 and TRBJ2-2, with 12 bases lining up with TRBD2. CDR1 and CDR2 (germline): SGHVS, FNYEAQ. V shed 5 bases and J 4 bases; nucleotides not matched to a gene: 5. The CDR3 runs to 16 residues. The CDR3 region is CASSPGTSGPTGELFF. The CDR3 nucleotides are TGTGCCAGCAGCCCCGGGACTAGCGGGCCCACCGGGGAGCTGTTTTTT.

V and J are TRBV6-2 or TRBV6-3 and TRBJ1-5; possible D gene TRBD1, 5 bases. Germline V gene data show CDR1 as MNHEY and CDR2 as SVGEGT. V lost 2 bases and J lost 3, with 14 bases in between. The CDR3 is made up of 16 amino acids. The CDR3 is CASSYQTRGANQPQHF. CDR3 DNA: TGTGCCAGCAGTTACCAAACTCGCGGGGCCAATCAGCCCCAGCATTTT.

CDR3 amino acids: CATSDTRHRETQYF. The CDR3 DNA reads TGTGCCACCAGTGATACCCGGCATCGGGAGACCCAGTACTTC. This chain links TRBV24-1 with TRBJ2-5; D not certain. CDR1 and CDR2 from the germline V gene are KGHDR and SFDVKD. Deletions cut 3 bases from V and 5 bases from J, with 12 bases between. The length of the CDR3 is 14 residues.

The chain uses TRBV7-9 and TRBJ2-2, with D unclear. CDR3 size: 16 residues. From germline, CDR1 is SEHNR and CDR2 FQNEAQ (reference sequence). V was clipped by 3 bases and J by 6 bases, with 17 bases between them. CDR3 residues: CASSFGVWAGSGELFF. The CDR3 bases are TGTGCCAGCAGCTTTGGGGTTTGGGCCGGCTCCGGGGAGCTGTTTTTT.

The rearrangement uses TRBV7-2 and TRBJ2-3, with 9 bases lining up with TRBD2. V shed 4 bases and J 4 bases; nucleotides not matched to a gene: 9. The CDR3 consists of 16 residues. Germline CDR1 SGHTA, CDR2 FQGNSA. The CDR3 spells CASSSRAGGMSDTQYF. The CDR3, as DNA: TGTGCCAGCAGCTCCCGGGCGGGGGGGATGTCAGATACGCAGTATTTT.

The chain carries TRBV5-6 and TRBJ2-7, with D possibly called TRBD1 or TRBD2 (5 bases each). Germline lookup yields CDR1 SGHDT and CDR2 YYEEEE. The ends were cut back, 1 base at V and 4 bases at J, with 9 bases in the middle. The CDR3 extends over 13 amino acids. The DNA for the CDR3 is TGTGCCAGCAGCTTGTCCGGGACGTACGAGCAGTACTTC. Translating gives CASSLSGTYEQYF.

The chain uses TRBV19 and TRBJ1-2; D gene unclear. Germline values: CDR1 LNHDA, CDR2 SQIVND (reference sequence). The CDR3 runs 12 residues. Trimming took off 4 bases at V and 6 bases at J, with 9 bases between the two ends. The CDR3 reads CASSRREDGYTF. CDR3 coding DNA: TGTGCCAGTAGTAGGCGTGAGGATGGCTACACCTTC.

The CDR3 nucleotides read TGTGCCAGTAGTTCTCTGACAGGCCGCTCCTACGAGCAGTACTTC. It specifies CASSSLTGRSYEQYF. The chain combines TRBV19 with TRBJ2-7; TRBD1 might be the D (6 bases). Germline-derived CDR1 and CDR2 are LNHDA and SQIVND (reference sequence). The CDR3 runs to 15 residues. Trimming stripped 5 bases from V and 0 bases from J, with 14 bases between.

This CDR3 reads CASSSDRGPYEQYF. The DNA of the CDR3 is TGTGCCAGTAGTTCGGACAGGGGTCCCTACGAGCAGTACTTC. The chain combines TRBV19 with TRBJ2-7; 9 bases fit TRBD1. The CDR3 has 14 residues. V shed 5 bases and J 2 bases; nucleotides not matched to a gene: 4. Germline values: CDR1 LNHDA, CDR2 SQIVND (reference sequence).

This chain joins TRBV7-3 and TRBJ2-1; 10 nucleotides line up with TRBD2. The CDR3 has 16 amino acids. CDR1 SGHTA and CDR2 FQGTGA come from the germline V gene. With 5 bases clipped from V and 7 bases from J, the junction kept 11 bases outside the gene matches. The CDR3 DNA reads as TGTGCCAGCAGCCCGAGGAGCGGGAGGGTAGGAAATGAGCAGTTCTTC. Protein: CASSPRSGRVGNEQFF.

The chain uses TRBV2 and TRBJ2-1; 10 nucleotides line up with TRBD2. The CDR3 covers 16 residues. Trimming cost V 5 bases and J 2 bases; bases outside gene matches: 6. CDR1 and CDR2 (germline): SNHLY, FYNNEI. Here the CDR3 reads CASSRSSGGAYNEQFF. The CDR3 bases are TGTGCCAGCAGTCGATCTAGCGGGGGTGCCTACAATGAGCAGTTCTTC. Filled out from reference TRBV2 and TRBJ2-1, the complete variable domain reads EPEVTQTPSHQVTQMGQEVILRCVPISNHLYFYWYRQILGQKVEFLVSFYNNEISEKSEIFDDQFSVERPDGSNFTLKIRSTKLEDSAMYFCASSRSSGGAYNEQFFGPGTRLTVL.

This clone was seen just once. This chain links TRBV18 with TRBJ1-5, with D maybe TRBD1 (5 bases). Germline V lookup: CDR1 KGHSH, CDR2 LQKENI. Trimming pared 3 bases from V and 0 bases from J, leaving 12 bases between. This CDR3 contains 16 residues. DNA for the CDR3: TGTGCCAGCTCACCCTCTCAGGGTGGTAGCAATCAGCCCCAGCATTTT. This codes for CASSPSQGGSNQPQHF.

The chain employs TRBV7-2 and TRBJ1-1; the D is unclear. The germline gives CDR1 SGHTA, CDR2 FQGNSA. V shed 4 bases and J shed 5 bases, with 8 bases lying between them. The CDR3 contains 12 residues. CDR3 region: CASSSLITEAFF. The CDR3 DNA reads as TGTGCCAGCAGCTCTCTAATAACTGAAGCTTTCTTT.

This clone has more than one count but fewer than ten. This sequence joins TRBV6-5 and TRBJ1-2; no firm D call. The CDR3 length is 13 residues. Trimming took off 5 bases at V and 8 bases at J, with 15 bases between the two ends. Germline lookup yields CDR1 MNHEY and CDR2 SVGAGI. The DNA for the CDR3 is TGTGCCAGCAGTCCCCCCCAGAGGGTAGGCTACACCTTC. This encodes CASSPPQRVGYTF.

The table lists this clone with a count of one. The chain carries TRBV6-6 and TRBJ1-5, with unresolved D. The V end was cut by 6 bases, the J end by 0 bases, with 12 bases between. Germline V lookup: CDR1 MNHNY, CDR2 SVGAGI (reference sequence). The CDR3 spans 15 residues. This CDR3 is CASRPGRNSNQPQHF. CDR3 bases: TGTGCCAGCAGACCCGGACGGAATAGCAATCAGCCCCAGCATTTT.

The gene calls are TRBV12-5 and TRBJ2-5; possible D gene TRBD2, 5 bases. CDR3 length: 16 residues. Germline loops: CDR1 LGHNT, CDR2 FRNRAP. Deletions cut 6 bases from V and 1 base from J, with 18 bases between. In DNA, the CDR3 is TGTGCTAGTGGCCTCGGGCGGGCCAAGATCCAAGAGACCCAGTACTTC. Its translation: CASGLGRAKIQETQYF.

The chain uses TRBV5-1 and TRBJ2-1; D is uncertain. The CDR3 contains 15 residues. V was shortened by 3 bases and J by 9 bases, with 19 bases between the two germline ends. Germline V gene sequence: CDR1 SGHRS, CDR2 YFSETQ. Here the CDR3 DNA reads TGCGCCAGCAGCTCCGTACCTCAGATACACAGTGAGCAGTTCTTC. Translating it yields CASSSVPQIHSEQFF.

The table lists this clone with a count of one. V usage is TRBV11-3 and J usage is TRBJ2-1; 11 bases align to TRBD2. In germline, CDR1 is SGHNT, CDR2 YENEEA. The CDR3 is made up of 16 amino acids. The ends lost 2 bases at V and 10 bases at J; junction bases unmatched: 10. The CDR3 region is CASSLFRLAGGREQFF. For the CDR3, the DNA is TGTGCCAGCAGCTTATTCCGGCTAGCGGGAGGCAGAGAGCAGTTCTTC. The full variable domain, completed using reference TRBV11-3 and TRBJ2-1, is EAGVVQSPRYKIIEKKQPVAFWCNPISGHNTLYWYLQNLGQGPELLIRYENEEAVDDSQLPKDRFSAERLKGVDSTLKIQPAELGDSAVYLCASSLFRLAGGREQFFGPGTRLTVL.